A selection of T cell receptor beta chains follows, all from one sample in a study of siplizumab effects on memory and regulatory T cells. Generated by immunoSEQ multiplex PCR, the TCRdb table keeps only in-frame clones and is missing some. The profile shows roughly 100,000 clones, approximately 96% of them singletons. The specimen was naive CD4+ T cells sorted from blood. The source of these receptors is a human donor in good health. Each CDR3 is given with its conserved first and last residue. Each record gives: CDR3 DNA, CDR3 protein, D gene, V gene, clone size, J gene. A D gene is named only where the DNA matches it firmly. The size entry is marked missing in some rows and otherwise reads once, few, many or a size class.

TGTGCCAGCTCACCAAGCGGTCAGCCCCAGCATTTT,CASSPSGQPQHF,-,TRBV18,-,TRBJ1-5
TGCGCCAGCAGCTTGGTTGCGGGGGACTACACCGGGGAGCTGTTTTTT,CASSLVAGDYTGELFF,TRBD2,TRBV5-1,-,TRBJ2-2
TGTGCCAGTAGTATGGGAGAGAACACTGAAGCTTTCTTT,CASSMGENTEAFF,-,TRBV19,-,TRBJ1-1
TGTGCCATCAGGGGGACTAGCGGCAGCTCCTACAATGAGCAGTTCTTC,CAIRGTSGSSYNEQFF,TRBD2,TRBV10-3,-,TRBJ2-1
TGTGCCTGGGAGGCGGGGAACCCCGGGGAGCTGTTTTTT,CAWEAGNPGELFF,-,TRBV30,-,TRBJ2-2
TGTGCCAGCACCGTGGGGGCCTCAGGGACTGAAGCTTTCTTT,CASTVGASGTEAFF,-,TRBV2,-,TRBJ1-1
TGCAGCGTTAAAATAGCGGGACCCCAACAGGGGACCCAGTACTTC,CSVKIAGPQQGTQYF,TRBD2,TRBV29-1,-,TRBJ2-5
TGTGCCAGTAGAGAGGACAGCCGCAATGAAAAACTGTTTTTT,CASREDSRNEKLFF,-,TRBV19,-,TRBJ1-4
TGTGCCAGCAGTGCAGGATGGACAGGGTTTTATTCACCCCTCCACTTT,CASSAGWTGFYSPLHF,TRBD1,TRBV6-1,once,TRBJ1-6
TGCAGCGCGACAGAGAACTATGGCTACACCTTC,CSATENYGYTF,-,TRBV20-1,-,TRBJ1-2
TGTGCCAGCAGGGAGCGGGACCTCTCCTACGAGCAGTACTTC,CASRERDLSYEQYF,TRBD2,TRBV2,-,TRBJ2-7
TGTGCCAGCAGCTATGACAGGGACAATGAGCAGTTCTTC,CASSYDRDNEQFF,TRBD1,TRBV7-2,-,TRBJ2-1
TGTGCCAGCAAGGCAGGGGGCGATAGCTATGGCTACACCTTC,CASKAGGDSYGYTF,TRBD1,TRBV11-1,-,TRBJ1-2
TGCGCCAGCAGCCGTAGGCCCGGGGGGGCAGGCTACGAGCAGTACTTC,CASSRRPGGAGYEQYF,TRBD2,TRBV4-3,-,TRBJ2-7
TGTGCCTGGATGGGGAATTACGGCGAGCAGTACTTC,CAWMGNYGEQYF,-,TRBV30,once,TRBJ2-7
TGTGCCAGCAGCCCGGGCTGGTACTACGAGCAGTACTTC,CASSPGWYYEQYF,-,TRBV14,-,TRBJ2-7
TGTGCCAGCAGCAGGGACCCACAGTCCTACGAGCAGTACTTC,CASSRDPQSYEQYF,-,TRBV25-1,-,TRBJ2-7
TGCGCCAACCTAAGATTCTCCAGGAACCATGAGCAGTTCTTC,CANLRFSRNHEQFF,-,TRBV5-1,-,TRBJ2-1
TGTGCCAGCTGGTGGGGGGCCCCGGGGACTGAAGCTTTCTTT,CASWWGAPGTEAFF,-,TRBV6-5,-,TRBJ1-1
TGTGCCAGCCAATTCGAGGGACAGCCCACAGATACGCAGTATTTT,CASQFEGQPTDTQYF,TRBD1,TRBV6-5,-,TRBJ2-3
TGTGCCAGCAGCGTAGGAGGGGCTGATACGCAGTATTTT,CASSVGGADTQYF,-,TRBV9,-,TRBJ2-3
TGTGCCAGCAGCGCAGCAGCGTGGGCAGATACGCAGTATTTT,CASSAAAWADTQYF,-,TRBV2,-,TRBJ2-3
TGTGCCAGCAGCTTCGGGCAGGGTCAAGTCTACGAGCAGTACTTC,CASSFGQGQVYEQYF,-,TRBV7-2,-,TRBJ2-7
TGTGCCAGCATCGATGCGGGACAGAACTATGGCTACACCTTC,CASIDAGQNYGYTF,TRBD1,TRBV28,-,TRBJ1-2
TGTGCCAGCAGCTTTATAGGTGGTGAAAAACTGTTTTTT,CASSFIGGEKLFF,-,TRBV5-5,-,TRBJ1-4
TGTGCCAGCAGTTTTGGGGGGCACCAAGAGACCCAGTACTTC,CASSFGGHQETQYF,-,TRBV6-6,-,TRBJ2-5
TGTGCCAGCAGCTTACAGGTCCCCTATGGCTACACCTTC,CASSLQVPYGYTF,-,TRBV5-4,-,TRBJ1-2
TGTGCTAGTGGTTTGGTACTTAGGAGACACGGTGGCTACACCTTC,CASGLVLRRHGGYTF,-,TRBV12-5,-,TRBJ1-2
TGCGCCAGCAGCTCCGGACAGGGGGCTTCACCCCTCCACTTT,CASSSGQGASPLHF,TRBD1,TRBV5-1,-,TRBJ1-6
TGTGCCAGCAGCTTCCGGACAGAGAGTTACAATGAGCAGTTCTTC,CASSFRTESYNEQFF,-,TRBV11-2,once,TRBJ2-1
TGTGCCAGCACCCCGGAGCAGGGAGGGTCCTACGAGCAGTACTTC,CASTPEQGGSYEQYF,TRBD2,TRBV2,-,TRBJ2-7
TGTGCCAGCAGCAACCGTTGGGGGGACTCCTACGAGCAGTACTTC,CASSNRWGDSYEQYF,-,TRBV6-6,once,TRBJ2-7
TGCGCCAGCAGCTTGGAACTGAGACAGGAAGCTTTCTTT,CASSLELRQEAFF,-,TRBV5-1,-,TRBJ1-1